Ten or more counts support the clone carrying this T cell receptor beta chain. Its specificity is unknown. The record originates from a study of T cells in Graves' hyperthyroidism and ophthalmopathy. Study information: The initial diagnosis was the point when peripheral blood was collected, ahead of any treatment. Study-level findings and limits: Prediction of ophthalmopathy progression came a median about 6 months pre-onset.

From RNA transcripts, TCR beta CDR3 regions were amplified. The HTBI primer set was used in a first-round RT-PCR of the TCR CDR3. A single record per CDR3 protein comes from TCRdb applying MiXCR to the multiplex PCR reads. The profile covers 300,000 to 400,000 distinct CDR3 sequences, with approximately 17% appearing a single time and 40% taken by the ten largest. Each diagnosis drew on symptoms, thyroxine, TRAb, thyroid ultrasound and orbital computed tomography findings. This clonotype was sampled from a man aged 18 to 30 with Graves' ophthalmopathy. Sequencing was done on a sample of blood.

CDR3 nucleotides: TGTGCCAGCAGCTCCCCGCACAGGGGTGGTACTGAAGCTTTCTTT. It translates to CASSSPHRGGTEAFF. The chain joins TRBV6-2 or TRBV6-3 to TRBJ1-1, with 7 positions matching TRBD1. The CDR3 is made up of 15 amino acids. From germline, CDR1 is MNHEY and CDR2 SVGEGT. Germline trimming cut 6 bases from V and 5 bases from J; bases unmatched to any gene: 12.